This T cell receptor (beta chain) originates from a study of radiotherapy plus CTLA-4 blockade in lung cancer. Study details: Disease control was seen in 31% of patients, objective responses in 18%. General study points: Radiotherapy with ipilimumab was followed by blood expansion of tumor-derived clones. Among reported predictors of response, early blood T cell clone dynamics with interferon-beta performed best.

The length of the CDR3 is 15 residues. V lost 2 bases, J lost 5 bases, and 11 bases lay in between. Germline CDR1 and CDR2: SGHNT and YYREEE (reference sequence). The method was immunoSEQ multiplex PCR; TCRdb's version includes in-frame clones alone and lacks a portion of them. The sample shows 60,000 to 85,000 clones, around 84% of them seen only once. With regard to this clone: Its specificity is unknown.

The chain couples TRBV5-4 to TRBJ1-6; D is possibly TRBD1 (6 bases). Source: peripheral blood, taken from a patient treated with radiotherapy plus ipilimumab. The sequence was collected from a human donor with non-small cell lung cancer who had stable disease on radiotherapy plus ipilimumab. CDR3 protein: CASSFATGDNSPLHF. In nucleotides, the CDR3 is TGTGCCAGCAGCTTTGCGACAGGAGATAATTCACCCCTCCACTTT.